Following are 7 T cell receptor beta chains from one sample sequenced in a study of cytomegalovirus exposure and HLA in healthy donors. PCR involved 60 Vbeta and 13 Jbeta primers. TCRdb's table, derived via immunoSEQ multiplex PCR, lists solely in-frame clones and lacks some. This table holds 140,000 to 150,000 clones, roughly 80% found once. Sequencing was carried out using PBMCs. All receptors derive from a woman aged 40 to 49 in good health and CMV-seropositive.

The gene calls are TRBV28 and TRBJ1-3; D is perhaps TRBD1 (5 bases). The V end was cut by 7 bases, the J end by 3 bases, with 13 bases between. Germline loops: CDR1 MDHEN, CDR2 SYDVKM. The CDR3 covers 14 residues. The CDR3 DNA sequence: TGTGCCAGCATTAAGGGGCTGGGTGGAAACACCATATATTTT. This sequence encodes CASIKGLGGNTIYF.

The chain couples TRBV28 to TRBJ2-1; 7 bases match TRBD1. V lost 8 bases and J lost 5; bases outside the gene matches: 6. Germline V gene data show CDR1 as MDHEN and CDR2 as SYDVKM. This CDR3 has 13 residues. As DNA, the CDR3 is TGTGCCAGCGTTTCGGGACAGAACAATGAGCAGTTCTTC. Protein product: CASVSGQNNEQFF.

This clone appeared once. The same CDR3 can be traced to other DNA sequences in this sample. V is TRBV19 and J is TRBJ1-5; D might be TRBD1 (5 bases). CDR3 size: 14 residues. V was trimmed by 4 bases and J by 1 base, leaving 8 bases between them. Looked up from germline, CDR1 is LNHDA and CDR2 is SQIVND (reference sequence). CDR3 DNA sequence: TGTGCCAGTAGTAGACAGATAAGCAATCAGCCCCAGCATTTT. It translates to CASSRQISNQPQHF.

This chain connects TRBV6-4 to TRBJ2-1; 11 nucleotides agree with TRBD2. Germline trimming cut 5 bases from V and 13 bases from J; bases unmatched to any gene: 7. The CDR3 contains 13 residues. The germline gives CDR1 MRHNA, CDR2 SNTAGT. The CDR3 sequence is CASSSSSGGIQFF. The CDR3 bases are TGTGCCAGCAGTTCCTCTAGCGGGGGGATTCAGTTCTTC.

The chain joins TRBV29-1 to TRBJ1-2; D is possibly TRBD1 (6 bases). The V end lost 3 bases, the J end lost 6 bases, and 14 bases lay between the germline ends. The length of the CDR3 is 13 residues. Germline V CDR1 and CDR2: SQVTM, ANQGSEA. The CDR3 DNA follows: TGCAGCGTTGACAGGGGCCTAAACGATGGCTACACCTTC. Protein: CSVDRGLNDGYTF. The full variable domain, its missing parts supplied by reference TRBV29-1 and TRBJ1-2, is SAVISQKPSRDICQRGTSLTIQCQVDSQVTMMFWYRQQPGQSLTLIATANQGSEATYESGFVIDKFPISRPNLTFSTLTVSNMSPEDSSIYLCSVDRGLNDGYTFGSGTRLTVV.

The chain carries TRBV7-9 and TRBJ2-1; 12 bases fit TRBD2. The CDR3 covers 19 residues. Per the germline V gene, CDR1 is SEHNR and CDR2 is FQNEAQ (reference sequence). The junction had 13 bases not matched to a gene; V was cut back by 5 bases and J by 2 bases. The CDR3 coding sequence is TGTGCCAGCAGCCCGATCCCGACACTAGCGGGGGGTCCCTACAATGAGCAGTTCTTC. It specifies CASSPIPTLAGGPYNEQFF. Based on the CDR3 plus reference TRBV7-9 and TRBJ2-1, the full variable domain is DTGVSQNPRHKITKRGQNVTFRCDPISEHNRLYWYRQTLGQGPEFLTYFQNEAQLEKSRLLSDRFSAERPKGSFSTLEIQRTEQGDSAMYLCASSPIPTLAGGPYNEQFFGPGTRLTVL.

The genes are TRBV4-1 and TRBJ2-6; 7 bases line up with TRBD1. V trimming: 0 bases; J trimming: 2 bases; junction bases outside the gene matches: 13. This CDR3 spans 20 amino acids. Germline V gene sequence: CDR1 MGHRA, CDR2 YSYEKL. For the CDR3, the DNA is TGCGCCAGCAGCCAAGATTTGGGAGCGACAGGGCGCACTGGGGCCAACGTCCTGACTTTC. Translated, it gives CASSQDLGATGRTGANVLTF.